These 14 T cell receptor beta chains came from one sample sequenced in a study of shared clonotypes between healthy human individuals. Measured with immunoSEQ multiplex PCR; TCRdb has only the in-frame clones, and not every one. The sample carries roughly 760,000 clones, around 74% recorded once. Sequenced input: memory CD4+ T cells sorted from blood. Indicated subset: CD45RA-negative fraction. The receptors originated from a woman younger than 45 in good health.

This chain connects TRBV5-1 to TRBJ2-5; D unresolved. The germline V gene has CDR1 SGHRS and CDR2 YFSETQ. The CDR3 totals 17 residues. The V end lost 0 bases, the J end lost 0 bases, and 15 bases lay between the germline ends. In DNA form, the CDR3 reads TGCGCCAGCAGCTTGGCCGGACGGGCTGTTAACCAAGAGACCCAGTACTTC. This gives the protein CASSLAGRAVNQETQYF.

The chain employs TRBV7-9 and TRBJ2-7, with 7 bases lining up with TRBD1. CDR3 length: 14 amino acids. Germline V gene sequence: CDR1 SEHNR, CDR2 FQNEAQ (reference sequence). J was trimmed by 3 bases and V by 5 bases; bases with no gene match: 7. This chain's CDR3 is CASSGSRDSYEQYF. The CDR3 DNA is TGTGCCAGCAGCGGCTCCCGGGACAGCTACGAGCAGTACTTC.

CDR3 sequence: CASDREGNQPQHF. The CDR3 coding sequence is TGTGCCAGCGACAGGGAGGGCAATCAGCCCCAGCATTTT. The chain employs TRBV28 and TRBJ1-5; 7 nucleotides match TRBD1. The CDR3 extends over 13 amino acids. CDR1 and CDR2 (germline): MDHEN, SYDVKM. V lost 8 bases and J lost 2; bases outside the gene matches: 3.

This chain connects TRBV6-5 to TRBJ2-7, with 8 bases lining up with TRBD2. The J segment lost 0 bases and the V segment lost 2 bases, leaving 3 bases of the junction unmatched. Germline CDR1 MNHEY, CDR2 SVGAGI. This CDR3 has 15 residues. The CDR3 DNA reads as TGTGCCAGCAGTTACATAGCGGGATCCTCCTACGAGCAGTACTTC. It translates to CASSYIAGSSYEQYF.

The CDR3 DNA follows: TGTGCCAGCAGCCAACTAGGGACATTATACAATGAGCAGTTCTTC. The encoded protein is CASSQLGTLYNEQFF. V and J are TRBV9 and TRBJ2-1; possible D gene TRBD1, 6 bases. With 4 bases removed from V and 4 bases from J, the gap between germline ends came to 15 bases. Per germline, CDR1 SGDLS and CDR2 YYNGEE. This CDR3 is 15 amino acids long.

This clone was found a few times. The chain's CDR3 is CASSIEATNEKLFF. The CDR3 bases are TGTGCCAGTAGTATAGAAGCAACTAATGAAAAACTGTTTTTT. The V call is TRBV19, the J call TRBJ1-4; the D is unclear. Trimming removed 0 bases at V and 0 bases at J, with 2 bases between. Germline V CDR1 and CDR2: LNHDA, SQIVND (reference sequence). This CDR3 spans 14 amino acids.

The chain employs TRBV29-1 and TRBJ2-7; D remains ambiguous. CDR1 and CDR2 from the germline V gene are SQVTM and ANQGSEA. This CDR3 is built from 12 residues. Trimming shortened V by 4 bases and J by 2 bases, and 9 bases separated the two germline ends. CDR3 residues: CSVGVSTYEQYF. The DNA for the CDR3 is TGCAGCGTTGGGGTTTCTACCTACGAGCAGTACTTC.

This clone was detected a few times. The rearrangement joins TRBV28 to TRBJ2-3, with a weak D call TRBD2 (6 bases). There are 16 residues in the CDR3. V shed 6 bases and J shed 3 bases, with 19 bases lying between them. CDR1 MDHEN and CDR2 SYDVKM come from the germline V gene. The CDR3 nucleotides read TGTGCCAGCAGCTCCCCCGGGAGTACGTGGACAGATACGCAGTATTTT. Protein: CASSSPGSTWTDTQYF.

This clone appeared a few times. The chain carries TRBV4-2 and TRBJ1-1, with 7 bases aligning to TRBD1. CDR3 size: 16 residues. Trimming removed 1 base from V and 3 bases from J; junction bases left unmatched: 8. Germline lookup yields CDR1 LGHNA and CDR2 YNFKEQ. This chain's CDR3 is CASSQVSGQDYTEAFF. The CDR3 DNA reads TGTGCCAGCAGCCAAGTATCTGGACAGGATTACACTGAAGCTTTCTTT.

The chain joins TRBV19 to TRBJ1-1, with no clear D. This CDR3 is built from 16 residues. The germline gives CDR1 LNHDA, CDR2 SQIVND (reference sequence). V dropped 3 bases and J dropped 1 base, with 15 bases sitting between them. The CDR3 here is CASSISPSPANTEAFF. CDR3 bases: TGTGCCAGTAGTATCTCCCCCTCCCCAGCGAACACTGAAGCTTTCTTT.

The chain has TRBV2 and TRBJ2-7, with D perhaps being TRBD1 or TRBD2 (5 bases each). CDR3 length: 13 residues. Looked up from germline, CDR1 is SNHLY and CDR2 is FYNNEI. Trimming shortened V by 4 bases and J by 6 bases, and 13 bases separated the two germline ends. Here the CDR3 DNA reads TGTGCCAGCAGTGGACTACGGGGCTCCGAGCAGTACTTC. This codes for CASSGLRGSEQYF.

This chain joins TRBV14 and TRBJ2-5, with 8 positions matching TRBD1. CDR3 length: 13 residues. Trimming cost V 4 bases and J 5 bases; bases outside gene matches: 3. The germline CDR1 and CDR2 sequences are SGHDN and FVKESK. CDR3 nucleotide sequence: TGTGCCAGCAGCCGGGACAGGCGGGAGACCCAGTACTTC. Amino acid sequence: CASSRDRRETQYF.

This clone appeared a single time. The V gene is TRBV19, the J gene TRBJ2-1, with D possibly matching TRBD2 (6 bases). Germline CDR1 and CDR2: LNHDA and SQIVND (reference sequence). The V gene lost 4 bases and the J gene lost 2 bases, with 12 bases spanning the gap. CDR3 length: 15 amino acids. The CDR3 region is CASSNDAGTYNEQFF. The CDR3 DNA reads TGTGCCAGTAGTAACGACGCGGGGACCTACAATGAGCAGTTCTTC.

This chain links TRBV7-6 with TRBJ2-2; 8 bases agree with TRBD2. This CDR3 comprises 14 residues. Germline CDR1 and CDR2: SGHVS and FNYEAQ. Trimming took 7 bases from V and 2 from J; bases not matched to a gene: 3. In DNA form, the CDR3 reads TGTGCCAGCACCCTAGCGGGTAACACCGGGGAGCTGTTTTTT. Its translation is CASTLAGNTGELFF.